This T cell receptor beta chain was observed in a study of beta chain features in type 1 diabetes. As for the study in general: All samples together contributed around 100,000,000 sorted cells for examination.

Concerning this clone itself: Antigen unknown.

Findings and caveats of the study: TCRB repertoires of naive, central memory and Treg cells appeared more similar among patients than among healthy donors. Shorter templates might be favored by PCR, and equally so in patients and in controls.

The trim removed 5 bases at V and 2 bases at J, leaving 5 bases unmatched. The CDR3 spans 14 residues. Germline values: CDR1 SGHRS, CDR2 YFSETQ. Reverse transcribing all isolated RNA meant expressed TCRB transcripts were sequenced. The data were produced by immunoSEQ multiplex PCR, yet TCRdb's version contains in-frame clones alone and is incomplete. The sample consists of hundreds of thousands of clones, around 15% of them appearing once. The chain employs TRBV5-1 and TRBJ1-1; 8 bases line up with TRBD1. Sample: naive CD4+ T cells from blood. This sequence originates from a young man in good health. DNA of the CDR3: TGCGCCAGCAGGACTACAGGGGGAAACACTGAAGCTTTCTTT. Its protein is CASRTTGGNTEAFF.